The clone carrying this TCR beta chain was seen a handful of times. No antigen is known for it. Germline-derived CDR1 and CDR2 are MNHEY and SVGEGT. The CDR3 spans 11 residues. Deletions cut 7 bases from V and 5 bases from J, with 9 bases between. It was RNA transcripts that yielded the amplified TCR beta CDR3 regions. TCR CDR3 underwent first-round RT-PCR with the HTBI primer set. TCRdb itself ran the multiplex PCR reads through MiXCR, one entry per CDR3 protein. In the table there are 300,000 to 400,000 distinct CDR3 sequences, about 15% of which are singletons. This sample is part of a study of T cells in Graves' hyperthyroidism and ophthalmopathy. General study results and limits: Ophthalmopathy stood apart from stable hyperthyroidism in a 13 V-J model. Ophthalmopathy prediction by the model preceded onset by a median about 6.3 months.

If no ophthalmopathy progression occurred within 18 months, Graves' hyperthyroidism was stable. Around 10 ml fresh peripheral blood yielded the PBMCs. The sample taken for sequencing was blood. The source of this sequence is a woman aged 30 to 39 with Graves' hyperthyroidism. V usage is TRBV6-2 or TRBV6-3 and J usage is TRBJ2-7, with D perhaps TRBD2 (5 bases). CDR3 protein: CASTYGNEQYF. In DNA, the CDR3 is TGTGCCAGCACCTACGGGAACGAGCAGTACTTC.